This T cell receptor (beta chain) was observed in a study of beta chain features in type 1 diabetes. At the level of the study: Cell yields, gender and age were comparable in patients and healthy donors.

Germline-derived CDR1 and CDR2 are ENHRY and SYGVKD. With 0 bases clipped from V and 5 bases from J, the junction kept 4 bases outside the gene matches. The CDR3 totals 17 residues. This clone was seen a few times. Antigen: not known. TCRB transcripts that were expressed got sequenced, as all of the isolated RNA had been reverse transcribed. The repertoire was sequenced with immunoSEQ multiplex PCR; TCRdb's copy has only in-frame clones and lacks some. The table has about 330,000 clones, roughly 11% seen once. Study findings and constraints: There were fewer insertions and more deletions at the VDJ junctions of type 1 diabetes patients.

The V and J genes are TRBV10-3 and TRBJ2-5; 15 nucleotides match TRBD2. The sequencing sample was made of naive CD4+ T cells from blood. The receptor was derived from a woman in her twenties or thirties in good health. This chain's CDR3 is CAISESSGLAGGETQYF. CDR3 in DNA: TGTGCCATCAGTGAGTCGTCAGGACTAGCGGGAGGGGAGACCCAGTACTTC.